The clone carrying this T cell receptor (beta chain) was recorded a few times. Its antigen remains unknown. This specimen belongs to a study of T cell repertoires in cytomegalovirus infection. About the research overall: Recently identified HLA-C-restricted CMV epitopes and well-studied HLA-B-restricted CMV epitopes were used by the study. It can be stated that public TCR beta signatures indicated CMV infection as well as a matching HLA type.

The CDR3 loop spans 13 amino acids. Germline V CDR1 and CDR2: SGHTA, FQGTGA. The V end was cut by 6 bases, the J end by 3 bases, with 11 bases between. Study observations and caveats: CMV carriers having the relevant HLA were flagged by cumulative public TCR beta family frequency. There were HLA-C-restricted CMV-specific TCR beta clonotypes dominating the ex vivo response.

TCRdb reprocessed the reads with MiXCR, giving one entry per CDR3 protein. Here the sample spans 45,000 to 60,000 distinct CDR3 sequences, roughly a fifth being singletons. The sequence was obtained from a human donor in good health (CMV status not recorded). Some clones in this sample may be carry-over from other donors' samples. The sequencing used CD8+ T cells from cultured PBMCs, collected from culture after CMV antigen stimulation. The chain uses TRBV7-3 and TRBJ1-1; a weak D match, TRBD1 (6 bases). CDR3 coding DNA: TGTGCCAGCAGTATCTACAGGGACACTGAAGCTTTCTTT. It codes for CASSIYRDTEAFF.